The present entry profiles one T cell receptor (beta chain) with its context. Its antigen is not known. The CDR3 extends over 13 amino acids. Germline values: CDR1 MNHEY, CDR2 SMNVEV (reference sequence). Trimming took 5 bases from V and 2 from J, leaving 10 bases between them. The sample comes from a study of T cell responses to AZD1222 COVID-19 vaccine. Overall study context: It was second doses at about 4 or about 12 weeks that were pooled. General study results and limits: There were mostly white British donors and more females than males, and clonal diversity was possibly underestimated. Spike-specific TCRs gained breadth and depth after people received two AZD1222 doses.

This table comes from immunoSEQ multiplex PCR, and its TCRdb copy is limited to in-frame clones, with some not included. Counted here are 80,000 to 90,000 clones, over 85% occurring once; the ten biggest clones make up around 3%. The TCR originated in an adult in good health. The sequences come from peripheral blood, collected on day 0 of AZD1222 vaccination. The chain uses TRBV27 and TRBJ2-7, with D tentatively TRBD1 or TRBD2 (5 bases each). The CDR3 is CASSPPGPYEQYF. The CDR3 DNA reads as TGTGCCAGCAGTCCACCGGGGCCCTACGAGCAGTACTTC.